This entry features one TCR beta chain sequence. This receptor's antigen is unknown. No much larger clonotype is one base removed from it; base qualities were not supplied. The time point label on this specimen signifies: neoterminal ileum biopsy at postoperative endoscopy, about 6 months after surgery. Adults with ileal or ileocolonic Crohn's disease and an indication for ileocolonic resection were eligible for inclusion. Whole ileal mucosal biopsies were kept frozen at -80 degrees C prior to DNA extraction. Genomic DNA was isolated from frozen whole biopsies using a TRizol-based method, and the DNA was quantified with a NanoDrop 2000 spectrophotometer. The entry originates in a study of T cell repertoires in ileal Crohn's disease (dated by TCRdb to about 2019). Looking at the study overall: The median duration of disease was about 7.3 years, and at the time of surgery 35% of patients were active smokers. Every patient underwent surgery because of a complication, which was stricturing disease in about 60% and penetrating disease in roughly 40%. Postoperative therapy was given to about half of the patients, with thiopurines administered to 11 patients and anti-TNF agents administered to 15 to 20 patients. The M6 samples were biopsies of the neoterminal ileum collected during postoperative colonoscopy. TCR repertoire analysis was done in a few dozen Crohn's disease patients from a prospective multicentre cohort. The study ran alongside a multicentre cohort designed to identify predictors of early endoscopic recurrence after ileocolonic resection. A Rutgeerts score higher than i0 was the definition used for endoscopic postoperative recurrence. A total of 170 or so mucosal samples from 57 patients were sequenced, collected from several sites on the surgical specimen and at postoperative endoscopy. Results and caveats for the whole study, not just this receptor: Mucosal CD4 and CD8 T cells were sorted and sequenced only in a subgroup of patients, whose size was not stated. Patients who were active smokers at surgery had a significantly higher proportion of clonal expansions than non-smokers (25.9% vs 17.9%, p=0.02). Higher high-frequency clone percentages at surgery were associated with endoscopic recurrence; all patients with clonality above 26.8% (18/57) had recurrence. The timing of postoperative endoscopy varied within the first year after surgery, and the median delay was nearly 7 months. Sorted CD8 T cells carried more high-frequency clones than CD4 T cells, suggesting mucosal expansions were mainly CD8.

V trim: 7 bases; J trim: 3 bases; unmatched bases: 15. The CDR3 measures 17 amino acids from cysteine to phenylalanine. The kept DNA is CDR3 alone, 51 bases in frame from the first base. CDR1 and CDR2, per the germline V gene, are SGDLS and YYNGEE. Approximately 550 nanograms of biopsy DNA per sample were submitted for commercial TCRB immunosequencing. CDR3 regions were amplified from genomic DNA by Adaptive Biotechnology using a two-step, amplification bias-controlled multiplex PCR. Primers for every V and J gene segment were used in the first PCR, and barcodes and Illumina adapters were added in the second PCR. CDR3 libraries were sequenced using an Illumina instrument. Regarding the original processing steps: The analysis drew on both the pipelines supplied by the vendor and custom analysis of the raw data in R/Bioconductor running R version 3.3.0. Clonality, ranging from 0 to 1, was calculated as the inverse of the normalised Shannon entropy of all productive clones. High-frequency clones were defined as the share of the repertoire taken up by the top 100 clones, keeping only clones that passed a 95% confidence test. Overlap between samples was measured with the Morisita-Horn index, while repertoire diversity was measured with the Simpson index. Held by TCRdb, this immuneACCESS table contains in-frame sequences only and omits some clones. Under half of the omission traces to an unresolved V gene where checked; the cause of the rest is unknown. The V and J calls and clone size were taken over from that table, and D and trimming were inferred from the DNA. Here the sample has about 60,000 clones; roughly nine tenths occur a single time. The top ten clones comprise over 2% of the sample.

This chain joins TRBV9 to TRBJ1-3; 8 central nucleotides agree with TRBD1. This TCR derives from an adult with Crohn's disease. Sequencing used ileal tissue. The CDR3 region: CASREGSQGANGNTIYF. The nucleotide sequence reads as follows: TGTGCCAGCCGAGAGGGGTCGCAGGGGGCAAATGGAAACACCATATATTTT.